This TCR beta chain was captured in a study of shared clonotypes between healthy human individuals. Study results and caveats: Blood was the only sampled material, and tissue repertoires likely differ.

Authors' methods: Junction-only sequences without quality scores came from ImmunoSEQ, so filtering differed. Libraries were prepared by immunoSEQ multiplex PCR; TCRdb keeps only in-frame clonotypes and omits some of them. V, J and clone size are taken as reported in that table, and D and trimming were inferred from the DNA itself. The sample includes about 2.2 million clones, roughly 95% of them seen just once. Naive CD8 cells lacked CD45RO, underwent positive selection for CCR7 and left out terminally differentiated effector memory CD45RA+ cells. As for this clone: Antigen unknown.

V was clipped by 7 bases and J by 9 bases, with 22 bases between them. Germline V gives CDR1 LNHDA, CDR2 SQIVND (reference sequence). The CDR3 has 15 amino acids. V and J are TRBV19 and TRBJ2-1, with TRBD2 as a possible D gene (5 bases). The sequence was collected from a man between 18 and 29 years old in good health. Some clones in this sample may be carry-over from other donors' samples. What was sequenced was naive CD8+ T cells from PBMCs. In DNA form, the CDR3 reads TGTGCCAGTACCGGAGACCTTTTACTAGGAGGTGAGCAGTTCTTC. This sequence encodes CASTGDLLLGGEQFF.